The next 21 T cell receptor beta chains were all read from a single sample in a study of beta chain features in type 1 diabetes. General observations from the study: Moderately but significantly shorter TCRB CDR3s were found in Type 1 diabetes patients in all four CD4+ subsets.

Sequencing targeted expressed TCRB transcripts, as all isolated RNA had been reverse transcribed. Measured with immunoSEQ multiplex PCR; TCRdb has only the in-frame clones, and not every one. The sample consists of some 330,000 clones, 10% to 15% of them appearing once. Their recognized antigens are unknown. The sequenced sample was naive CD4+ T cells from blood. The receptors were sampled from a woman between 18 and 30 years old with type 1 diabetes.

This sequence joins TRBV7-2 and TRBJ1-2, with 8 positions matching TRBD1. CDR3 length: 14 residues. Germline trimming cut 0 bases from V and 7 bases from J; bases unmatched to any gene: 4. CDR1 is SGHTA and CDR2 is FQGNSA in the germline V gene. CDR3 residues: CASSLAPGGGGYTF. CDR3 bases: TGTGCCAGCAGCTTAGCCCCAGGGGGCGGTGGCTACACCTTC.

The chain has TRBV4-1 and TRBJ1-3; 8 bases map to TRBD1. This CDR3 region has 16 residues. The V and J ends lost 3 bases and 4 bases, in that order; junction bases with no gene match: 8. The germline CDR1 and CDR2 sequences are MGHRA and YSYEKL. CDR3 DNA: TGCGCCAGCAGCCACCCAGGACAGGGCCTGGGAAACACCATATATTTT. Translation gives CASSHPGQGLGNTIYF.

The chain couples TRBV23-1 to TRBJ2-7; 8 positions match TRBD1. Being an ORF, TRBV23-1 has a function that is uncertain. CDR3 length equals 12 residues. Trimming took 10 bases from V and 3 from J; bases not matched to a gene: 5. The DNA of the CDR3 is TGCGCCATGGCGGGACAGGTCTACGAGCAGTACTTC. Its protein product is CAMAGQVYEQYF.

The chain uses TRBV5-6 and TRBJ2-7; D might be TRBD2 (6 bases). Trimming pared 4 bases from V and 6 bases from J, leaving 11 bases between. The CDR3 extends over 12 amino acids. Germline V gene data show CDR1 as SGHDT and CDR2 as YYEEEE. In DNA form, the CDR3 reads TGTGCCAGCAGCCGGGGACTCAGCGAGCAGTACTTC. Translated, it gives CASSRGLSEQYF.

The rearrangement joins TRBV14 to TRBJ1-6, with D unresolved. V was cut by 2 bases and J by 10 bases, with 9 bases left in between. The CDR3 runs to 13 residues. Germline V gene data show CDR1 as SGHDN and CDR2 as FVKESK. For the CDR3, the DNA is TGTGCCAGCAGCCAATCGTCAGGCTCACCCCTCCACTTT. As protein: CASSQSSGSPLHF.

Only a few counts were recorded for this clone. The CDR3, as DNA: TGTGCCACCAGCAGCCCCCTAATCGGGACTAGCGGGAGCAATGAGCAGTTCTTC. The encoded protein is CATSSPLIGTSGSNEQFF. The chain couples TRBV15 to TRBJ2-1, with 14 bases aligning to TRBD2. V lost 3 bases to trimming and J lost 6 bases; unmatched junction nucleotides: 10. The germline V gene encodes CDR1 LNHNV and CDR2 YYDKDF (reference sequence). The CDR3 totals 18 residues.

This clone was detected only a few times. The CDR3 sequence: CATSRESKQGAKNSPLHF. The CDR3 DNA reads TGTGCCACCAGCAGAGAGTCCAAACAGGGGGCGAAGAATTCACCCCTCCACTTT. V gene TRBV15 combines with J gene TRBJ1-6; 9 bases align to TRBD1. Germline values: CDR1 LNHNV, CDR2 YYDKDF (reference sequence). J gave up 7 bases and V 0 bases, and 10 bases lay outside the gene matches. The CDR3 covers 18 residues.

This clone showed up just a few times. The chain employs TRBV7-9 and TRBJ2-7; the match to TRBD1 covers 8 bases. This CDR3 spans 15 amino acids. Unmatched junction bases numbered 4, after V lost 3 bases and J lost 0 bases. Per the germline V gene, CDR1 is SEHNR and CDR2 is FQNEAQ (reference sequence). The CDR3 loop is CASSFSGTGSYEQYF. Here the CDR3 DNA reads TGTGCCAGCAGCTTCTCCGGGACAGGCTCCTACGAGCAGTACTTC. Full variable domain (outside the CDR3, taken from reference TRBV7-9 and TRBJ2-7): DTGVSQNPRHKITKRGQNVTFRCDPISEHNRLYWYRQTLGQGPEFLTYFQNEAQLEKSRLLSDRFSAERPKGSFSTLEIQRTEQGDSAMYLCASSFSGTGSYEQYFGPGTRLTVT.

The rearrangement uses TRBV28 and TRBJ1-6, with TRBD1 as a possible D gene (6 bases). V gave up 8 bases and J gave up 3 bases, with 14 bases separating them. The V gene's germline CDR1 is MDHEN and CDR2 SYDVKM. The CDR3 has 15 amino acids. CDR3 amino acids: CASRPRGGYNSPLHF. The CDR3 nucleotides read TGTGCCAGCCGACCGAGGGGGGGCTATAATTCACCCCTCCACTTT.

DNA for the CDR3: TGTGCCAGCAGCTTAGCACGGCTAGCGGGGATATACGAGCAGTACTTC. Its translation is CASSLARLAGIYEQYF. The chain joins TRBV7-2 to TRBJ2-7; 9 bases fit TRBD2. Losses at the gene ends were 0 bases for V and 4 bases for J; bases not matched to a gene: 7. The CDR3 has 16 amino acids. The V gene's germline CDR1 is SGHTA and CDR2 FQGNSA.

This clone came up a few times. The CDR3, as DNA: TGCAGCGTTGCGTTGCGGGGTAGCACAGATACGCAGTATTTT. This codes for CSVALRGSTDTQYF. V and J are TRBV29-1 and TRBJ2-3, with D tentatively TRBD2 (6 bases). Germline V gives CDR1 SQVTM, CDR2 ANQGSEA. Between the trimmed V and J ends, which lost 4 bases and 0 bases, there was a span of 11 bases. This CDR3 is built from 14 residues.

The chain links TRBV7-3 to TRBJ2-5; D might be TRBD1 (6 bases). Germline V lookup: CDR1 SGHTA, CDR2 FQGTGA. The CDR3 contains 16 residues. Trimming removed 2 bases from V and 2 bases from J, with 15 bases in between. The CDR3 protein is CASSLLGAQLQETQYF. In DNA, the CDR3 is TGTGCCAGCAGCTTATTGGGGGCCCAGCTTCAAGAGACCCAGTACTTC.

This clone was observed a few times. CDR3: CASSPWTGRTEAFF. The DNA for the CDR3 is TGTGCCAGCAGCCCTTGGACAGGACGGACTGAAGCTTTCTTT. V is TRBV9 and J is TRBJ1-1; 7 bases align to TRBD1. J was trimmed by 5 bases and V by 4 bases; bases with no gene match: 8. Germline lookup yields CDR1 SGDLS and CDR2 YYNGEE. The CDR3 length is 14 residues.

V is TRBV6-6 and J is TRBJ2-1; D ambiguous. Germline CDR1 and CDR2: MNHNY and SVGAGI (reference sequence). V lost 5 bases and J 4 bases, leaving 9 bases between the germline ends. CDR3 length: 13 amino acids. The CDR3, as DNA: TGTGCCAGCAGTACCGCAGGATACAATGAGCAGTTCTTC. Translated: CASSTAGYNEQFF.

This clone was detected only a few times. The chain links TRBV10-3 to TRBJ1-1; 7 bases match TRBD1. Germline V gene lookup returns CDR1 ENHRY and CDR2 SYGVKD. This CDR3 is built from 10 residues. With V trimmed by 10 bases and J by 7 bases, 3 bases remained unmatched. The CDR3, as DNA: TGTGCCACCGGGACAGATGAAGCTTTCTTT. Protein product: CATGTDEAFF.

The V call is TRBV6-6, the J call TRBJ2-3, with 9 bases identical to TRBD1. Germline V gene data show CDR1 as MNHNY and CDR2 as SVGAGI (reference sequence). Trimming cost V 6 bases and J 0 bases; bases outside gene matches: 4. The CDR3 has 15 amino acids. The DNA of the CDR3 is TGTGCCAGCAGGGGACAGGGCCAGAGCACAGATACGCAGTATTTT. It encodes CASRGQGQSTDTQYF.

The V gene is TRBV7-6, the J gene TRBJ2-2; unclear D gene. Germline CDR1 reads SGHVS; CDR2 reads FNYEAQ. Trimming shortened V by 4 bases and J by 5 bases, and 14 bases separated the two germline ends. The CDR3 is 15 amino acids. CDR3 sequence: CASSSIRGRTGELFF. CDR3 in DNA: TGTGCCAGCAGCTCGATCCGTGGGCGAACCGGGGAGCTGTTTTTT. Drawing the rest from reference TRBV7-6 and TRBJ2-2, the complete variable domain is GAGVSQSPRYKVTKRGQDVALRCDPISGHVSLYWYRQALGQGPEFLTYFNYEAQQDKSGLPNDRFSAERPEGSISTLTIQRTEQRDSAMYRCASSSIRGRTGELFFGEGSRLTVL.

The gene calls are TRBV7-2 and TRBJ1-4, with TRBD1 matching over 9 bases. Losses at the gene ends were 9 bases for V and 10 bases for J; bases not matched to a gene: 9. This CDR3 has 13 residues. The germline V gene has CDR1 SGHTA and CDR2 FQGNSA. CDR3 sequence reads: CASAGQGTVKLFF. The CDR3 bases are TGTGCCAGTGCAGGACAGGGGACGGTAAAACTGTTTTTT.

J is TRBJ2-1 and V is TRBV5-1; D might be TRBD2 (5 bases). Germline CDR1 is SGHRS and CDR2 is YFSETQ. V was shortened by 0 bases and J by 3 bases, with 7 bases between the two germline ends. CDR3 length: 14 amino acids. This CDR3 reads CASSLGGDYNEQFF. The CDR3 DNA reads as TGCGCCAGCAGCTTGGGGGGAGACTACAATGAGCAGTTCTTC.

The V call is TRBV10-3, the J call TRBJ1-3; D is unclear. Germline assignment: CDR1 ENHRY and CDR2 SYGVKD. V was cut by 0 bases and J by 3 bases, with 15 bases left in between. CDR3 size: 17 residues. CDR3 amino acids: CAISESPITPLGNTIYF. The CDR3 DNA reads TGTGCCATCAGTGAGTCTCCCATTACACCTCTTGGAAACACCATATATTTT.

In its sample, this clone was seen a few times. V gene TRBV5-1 combines with J gene TRBJ2-2; D gene unclear. The V gene lost 0 bases and the J gene lost 1 base, with 10 bases spanning the gap. The CDR3 covers 16 residues. Germline V gene data show CDR1 as SGHRS and CDR2 as YFSETQ. The CDR3 spells CASSLEMVQNTGELFF. The CDR3 DNA reads as TGCGCCAGCAGCTTGGAAATGGTACAGAACACCGGGGAGCTGTTTTTT.